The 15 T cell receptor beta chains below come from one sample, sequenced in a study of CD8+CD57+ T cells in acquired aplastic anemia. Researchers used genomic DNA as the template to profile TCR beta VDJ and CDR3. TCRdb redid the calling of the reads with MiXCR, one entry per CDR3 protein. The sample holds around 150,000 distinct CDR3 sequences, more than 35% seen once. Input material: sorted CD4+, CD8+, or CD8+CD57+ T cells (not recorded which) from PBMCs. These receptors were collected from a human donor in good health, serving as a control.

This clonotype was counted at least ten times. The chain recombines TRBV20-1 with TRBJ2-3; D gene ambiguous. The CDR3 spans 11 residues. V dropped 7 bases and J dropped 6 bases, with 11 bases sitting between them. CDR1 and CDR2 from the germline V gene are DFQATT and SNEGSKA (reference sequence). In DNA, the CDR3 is TGCAGTGGTATTGTGGCGGATACGCAGTATTTT. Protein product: CSGIVADTQYF.

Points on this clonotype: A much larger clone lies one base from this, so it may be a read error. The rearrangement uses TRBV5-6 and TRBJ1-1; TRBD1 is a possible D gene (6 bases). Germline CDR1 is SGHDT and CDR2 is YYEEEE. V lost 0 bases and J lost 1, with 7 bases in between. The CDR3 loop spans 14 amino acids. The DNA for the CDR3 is TGTGCCAGCAGCTTGGCAGGGGCGAACACTGAAGCTTTCTTT. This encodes CASSLAGANTEAFF.

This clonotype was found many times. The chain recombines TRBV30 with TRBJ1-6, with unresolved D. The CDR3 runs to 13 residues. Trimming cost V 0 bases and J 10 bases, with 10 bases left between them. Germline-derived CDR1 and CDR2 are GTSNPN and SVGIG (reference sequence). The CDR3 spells CAWSVGQRSPLHF. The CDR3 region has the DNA TGTGCCTGGAGTGTTGGTCAACGATCACCCCTCCACTTT.

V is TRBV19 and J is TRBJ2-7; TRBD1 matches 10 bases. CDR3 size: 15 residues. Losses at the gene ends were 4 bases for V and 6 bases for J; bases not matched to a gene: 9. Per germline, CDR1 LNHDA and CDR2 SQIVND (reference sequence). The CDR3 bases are TGTGCCAGTAGTAAAGGAAGACAGGGGGCGCTCGAGCAGTACTTC. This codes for CASSKGRQGALEQYF. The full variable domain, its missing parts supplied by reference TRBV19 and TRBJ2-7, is DGGITQSPKYLFRKEGQNVTLSCEQNLNHDAMYWYRQDPGQGLRLIYYSQIVNDFQKGDIAEGYSVSREKKESFPLTVTSAQKNPTAFYLCASSKGRQGALEQYFGPGTRLTVT.

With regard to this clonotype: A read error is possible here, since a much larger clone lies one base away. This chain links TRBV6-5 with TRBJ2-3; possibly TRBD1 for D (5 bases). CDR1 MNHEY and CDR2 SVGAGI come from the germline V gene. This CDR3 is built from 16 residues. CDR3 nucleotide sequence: TGTGCCAGCAGTTACTCTTGGGAACTTAGCACAGGTACGCAGTATTTT. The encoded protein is CASSYSWELSTGTQYF.

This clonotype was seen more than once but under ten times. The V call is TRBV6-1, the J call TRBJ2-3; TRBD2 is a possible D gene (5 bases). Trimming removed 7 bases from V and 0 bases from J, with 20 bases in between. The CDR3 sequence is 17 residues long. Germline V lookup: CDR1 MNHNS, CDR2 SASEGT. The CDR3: CASTDPARGSSTDTQYF. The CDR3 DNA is TGTGCCAGCACCGATCCCGCCCGGGGTTCTAGCACAGATACGCAGTATTTT.

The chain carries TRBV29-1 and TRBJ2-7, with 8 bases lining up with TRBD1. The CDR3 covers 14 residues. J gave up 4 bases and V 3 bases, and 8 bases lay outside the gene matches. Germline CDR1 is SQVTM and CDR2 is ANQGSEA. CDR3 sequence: CSVEDGQGQYEQYF. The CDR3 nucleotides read TGCAGCGTTGAGGATGGACAGGGTCAATACGAGCAGTACTTC.

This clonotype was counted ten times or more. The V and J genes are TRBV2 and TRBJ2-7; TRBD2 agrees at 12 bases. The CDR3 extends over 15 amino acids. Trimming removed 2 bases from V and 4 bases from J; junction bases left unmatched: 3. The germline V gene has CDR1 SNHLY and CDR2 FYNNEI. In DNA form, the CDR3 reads TGTGCCAGCAGTGAACGGACTAGCGGGGTTTACGAGCAGTACTTC. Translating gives CASSERTSGVYEQYF.

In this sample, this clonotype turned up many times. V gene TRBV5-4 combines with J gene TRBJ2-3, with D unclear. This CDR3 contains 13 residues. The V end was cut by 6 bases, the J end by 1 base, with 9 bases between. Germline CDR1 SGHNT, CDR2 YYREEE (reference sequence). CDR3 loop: CASTNLGTDTQYF. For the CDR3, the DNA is TGTGCCAGCACCAACTTAGGCACAGATACGCAGTATTTT.

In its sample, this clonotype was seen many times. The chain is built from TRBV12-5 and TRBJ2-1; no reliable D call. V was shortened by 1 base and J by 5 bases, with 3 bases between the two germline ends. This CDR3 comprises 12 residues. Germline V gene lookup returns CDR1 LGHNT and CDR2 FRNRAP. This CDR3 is CASGLADNEQFF. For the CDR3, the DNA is TGTGCTAGTGGTTTGGCCGACAATGAGCAGTTCTTC.

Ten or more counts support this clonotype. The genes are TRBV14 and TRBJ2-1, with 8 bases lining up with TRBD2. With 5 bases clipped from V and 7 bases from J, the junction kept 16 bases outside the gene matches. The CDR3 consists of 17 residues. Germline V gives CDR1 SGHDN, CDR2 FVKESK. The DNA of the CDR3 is TGTGCCAGCAGCTCTTTTACCGGGAGGGTAAAGATAAATGAGCAGTTCTTC. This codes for CASSSFTGRVKINEQFF. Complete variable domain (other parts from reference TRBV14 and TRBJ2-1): EAGVTQFPSHSVIEKGQTVTLRCDPISGHDNLYWYRRVMGKEIKFLLHFVKESKQDESGMPNNRFLAERTGGTYSTLKVQPAELEDSGVYFCASSSFTGRVKINEQFFGPGTRLTVL.

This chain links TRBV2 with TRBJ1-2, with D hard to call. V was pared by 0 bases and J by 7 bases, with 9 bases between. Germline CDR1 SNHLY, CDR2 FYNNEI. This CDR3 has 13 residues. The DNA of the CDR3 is TGTGCCAGCAGTGAAGCAACCCGAACTGGCTACACCTTC. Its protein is CASSEATRTGYTF.

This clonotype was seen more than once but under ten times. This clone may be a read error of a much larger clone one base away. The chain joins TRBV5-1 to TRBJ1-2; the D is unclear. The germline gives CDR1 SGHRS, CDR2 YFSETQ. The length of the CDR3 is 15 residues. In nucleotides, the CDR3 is TGCGCCCGCAGCTTCTTCGGAACTTCTTCGCGGGGCTACACCTTC. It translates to CARSFFGTSSRGYTF.

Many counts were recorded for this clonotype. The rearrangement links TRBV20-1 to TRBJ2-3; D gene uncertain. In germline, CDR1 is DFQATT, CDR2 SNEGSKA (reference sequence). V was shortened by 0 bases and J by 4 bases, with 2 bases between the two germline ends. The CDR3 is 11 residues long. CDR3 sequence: CSARDPDTQYF. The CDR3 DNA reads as TGCAGTGCTAGAGATCCAGATACGCAGTATTTT.

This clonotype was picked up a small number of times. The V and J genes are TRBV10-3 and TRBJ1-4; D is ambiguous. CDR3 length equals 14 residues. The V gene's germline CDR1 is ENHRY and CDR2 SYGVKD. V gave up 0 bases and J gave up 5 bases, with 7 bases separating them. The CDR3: CAISESGMNEKLFF. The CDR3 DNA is TGTGCCATCAGTGAGTCGGGTATGAATGAAAAACTGTTTTTT.